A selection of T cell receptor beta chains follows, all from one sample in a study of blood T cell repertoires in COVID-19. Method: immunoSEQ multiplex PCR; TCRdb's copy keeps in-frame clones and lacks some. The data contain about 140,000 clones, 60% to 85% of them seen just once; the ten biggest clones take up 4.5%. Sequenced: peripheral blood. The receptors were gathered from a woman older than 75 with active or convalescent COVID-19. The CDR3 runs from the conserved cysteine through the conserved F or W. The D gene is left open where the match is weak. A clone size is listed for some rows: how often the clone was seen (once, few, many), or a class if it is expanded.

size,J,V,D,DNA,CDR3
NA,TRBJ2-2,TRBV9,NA,TGTGCCAGCAGCGTAGCTTCCGCGGGGACCGGGGAGCTGTTTTTT,CASSVASAGTGELFF
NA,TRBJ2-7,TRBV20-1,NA,TGCAGTGCTATGGGACTTTCCGAGCAGTACTTC,CSAMGLSEQYF
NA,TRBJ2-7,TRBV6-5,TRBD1,TGTGCCAGCACCAGAGGGAGGGGACAGGGTTACGAGCAGTACTTC,CASTRGRGQGYEQYF
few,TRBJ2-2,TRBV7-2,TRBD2,TGTGCCAGCAGCTTAAGGCCTAGCGGACTTACCGGGGAGCTGTTTTTT,CASSLRPSGLTGELFF
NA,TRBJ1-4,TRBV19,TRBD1,TGTGCCAGTAGACCTTCGGACAGGGACTATCTGCTGTTTTTT,CASRPSDRDYLLFF
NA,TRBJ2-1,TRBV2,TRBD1,TGTGCCAGCACCTCAGACAGGGGGCGAAGCAATGAGCAGTTCTTC,CASTSDRGRSNEQFF
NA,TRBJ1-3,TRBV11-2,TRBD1,TGTGCCAGCAGCTTCCCCCAGGGGGGTGGACTCTCTGGAAACACCATATATTTT,CASSFPQGGGLSGNTIYF
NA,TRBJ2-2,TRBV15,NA,TGTGCCACCAGCAAGCGCGCCACCGGGGAGCTGTTTTTT,CATSKRATGELFF
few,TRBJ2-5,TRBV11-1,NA,TGTGCCAGCAGCTTAGAAGAGTCCACCCAAGAGACCCAGTACTTC,CASSLEESTQETQYF
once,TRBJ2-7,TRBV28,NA,TGTGCCAGCAACTACCATAATTACGAGCAGTACTTC,CASNYHNYEQYF
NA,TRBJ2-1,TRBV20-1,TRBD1,TGCAGTGAATGGGACAGGGGGCGACAGTTCTTC,CSEWDRGRQFF
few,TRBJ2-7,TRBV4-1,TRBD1,TGCGCCAGCAGCCAAGGGGACAGGGGTACCTACGAGCAGTACTTC,CASSQGDRGTYEQYF
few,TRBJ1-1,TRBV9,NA,TGTGCCAGCAGCGAGGACAGTTTTATGAACACTGAAGCTTTCTTT,CASSEDSFMNTEAFF
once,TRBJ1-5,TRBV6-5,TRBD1,TGTGCCAGCAAGGTAGGGACAGGCCTCAATCAGCCCCAGCATTTT,CASKVGTGLNQPQHF
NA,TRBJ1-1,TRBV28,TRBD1,TGTGCCAGCAGAGCCGCGGGGACAGGTTTTTTGGACACTGAAGCTTTCTTT,CASRAAGTGFLDTEAFF
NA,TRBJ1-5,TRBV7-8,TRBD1,TGTGCCAGCAGCTTTGGGACAGGGGACAATCAGCCCCAGCATTTT,CASSFGTGDNQPQHF
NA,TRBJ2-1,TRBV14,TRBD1,TGTGCCAGCAGCCAAGTGGACAGGGTTTTGAATGAGCAGTTCTTC,CASSQVDRVLNEQFF
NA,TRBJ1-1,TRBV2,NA,TGTGCCAGCAGTGAACGGAATAGGGGCCAGAACACTGAAGCTTTCTTT,CASSERNRGQNTEAFF
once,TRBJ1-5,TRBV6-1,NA,TGTGCCAGCAGTGAAACAGGGTATTCCAATCAGCCCCAGCATTTT,CASSETGYSNQPQHF
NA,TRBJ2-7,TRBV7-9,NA,TGTGCCAGCAGCTTCGGACAGACCTTAGGGAGCGAGCAGTACTTC,CASSFGQTLGSEQYF
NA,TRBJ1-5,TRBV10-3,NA,TGTGCCATCAGACAAGGGGTTGGCAATCAGCCCCAGCATTTT,CAIRQGVGNQPQHF
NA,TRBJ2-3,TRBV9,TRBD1,TGTGCCAGCAGCGATGGGACAGCGGATACGCAGTATTTT,CASSDGTADTQYF
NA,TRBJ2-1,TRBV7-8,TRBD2,TGTGCCAGCAGCTCCAGCGGGGGCTACAATGAGCAGTTCTTC,CASSSSGGYNEQFF
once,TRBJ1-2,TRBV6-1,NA,TGTGCCAGCAGTGAGAGGAGAGTCTCAACCGACTATGGCTACACCTTC,CASSERRVSTDYGYTF
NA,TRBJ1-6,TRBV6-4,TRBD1,TGTGCCAGCAGTGAAACAGGGGGACCCTCACCCCTCCACTTT,CASSETGGPSPLHF
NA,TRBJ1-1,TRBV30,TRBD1,TGTGCCTGGAGTCCTCGGACAGGGGTAGGTGAAGCTTTCTTT,CAWSPRTGVGEAFF
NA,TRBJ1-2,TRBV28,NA,TGTGCCAGCAGTCCGCCGAACCGACAGACCTATGGCTACACCTTC,CASSPPNRQTYGYTF
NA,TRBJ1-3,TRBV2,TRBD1,TGTGCCAGCAGTGTTAGCGGACAGGCTCTCAACACCATATATTTT,CASSVSGQALNTIYF
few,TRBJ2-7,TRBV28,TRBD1,TGTGCCAGCAGTCCAGCCCCGACAGGGCCTTTCGAGCAGTACTTC,CASSPAPTGPFEQYF
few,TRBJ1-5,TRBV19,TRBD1,TGTGCCAGTAGGACGACAGGGGAAAGCAATCAGCCCCAGCATTTT,CASRTTGESNQPQHF
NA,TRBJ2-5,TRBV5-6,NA,TGTGCCAGCACCGGGGGGCCCCTCGTGGAGACCCAGTACTTC,CASTGGPLVETQYF
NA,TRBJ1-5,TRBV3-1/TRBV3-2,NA,TGTGCCAGCAGCCAGAGGCGACGTAATCAGCCCCAGCATTTT,CASSQRRRNQPQHF
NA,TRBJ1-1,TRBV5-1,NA,TGCGCCAGCAGCTTGGGCAGGGTGGTCACTGAAGCTTTCTTT,CASSLGRVVTEAFF
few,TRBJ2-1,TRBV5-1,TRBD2,TGCGCCAGCAGCCCCGGGAGGATCAATGAGCAGTTCTTC,CASSPGRINEQFF
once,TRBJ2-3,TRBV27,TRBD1,TGTGCCAGCAAGCCCGACAGGGGGGGCACAGATACGCAGTATTTT,CASKPDRGGTDTQYF
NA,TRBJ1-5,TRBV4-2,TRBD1,TGTGCCAGCAGCCAAGGGGACAGGACAATTGGCAATCAGCCCCAGCATTTT,CASSQGDRTIGNQPQHF
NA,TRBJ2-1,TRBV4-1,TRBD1,TGCGCCAGCAGCCAAGAATCCCAGGGGGCGAACAATGAGCAGTTCTTC,CASSQESQGANNEQFF
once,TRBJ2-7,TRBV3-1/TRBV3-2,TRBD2,TGTGCCAGCAGCCAAGGACTAGCGGGGGGCCCAAAGCAGTACTTC,CASSQGLAGGPKQYF
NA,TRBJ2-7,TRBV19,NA,TGTGCCAGTAGTATAGATACCTACAGGGCCGAGCAGTACTTC,CASSIDTYRAEQYF
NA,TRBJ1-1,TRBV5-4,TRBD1,TGTGCCAGCAGAGACCCGACAGGGTTCGAGGATGAAGCTTTCTTT,CASRDPTGFEDEAFF
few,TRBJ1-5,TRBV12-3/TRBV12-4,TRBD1,TGTGCCAGCAGTGGGACAGGTTATCAGCCCCAGCATTTT,CASSGTGYQPQHF
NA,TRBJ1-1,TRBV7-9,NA,TGTGCCAGCAGCATAGCCGGGACACAAATTGGTTACACTGAAGCTTTCTTT,CASSIAGTQIGYTEAFF
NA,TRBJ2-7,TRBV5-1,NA,TGCGCCAGCAGCCAGCAGGGTTACTCCTACGAGCAGTACTTC,CASSQQGYSYEQYF
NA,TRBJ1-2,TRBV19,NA,TGTGCCAGTAGTAGGGGGACAACCTCTCACTATGGCTACACCTTC,CASSRGTTSHYGYTF
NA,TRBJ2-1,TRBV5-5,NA,TGTGCCAGCCAAGAGGGGGTTTCACCCTCGGGTGAGCAGTTCTTC,CASQEGVSPSGEQFF
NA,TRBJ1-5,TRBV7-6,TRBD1,TGTGCCAGCAGCTTGGGGATTGCCGGGACAGGGCCCCAATGGCCCCAGCATTTT,CASSLGIAGTGPQWPQHF
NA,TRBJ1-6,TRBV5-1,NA,TGCGCCAGCAGCCCCGCTGCGGGTAGTAATTCACCCCTCCACTTT,CASSPAAGSNSPLHF
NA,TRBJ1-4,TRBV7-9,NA,TGTGCCAGCAGCTTAGAAGAACCCGGGACACCAAGGCGTGAAAAACTGTTTTTT,CASSLEEPGTPRREKLFF
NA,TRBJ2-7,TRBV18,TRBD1,TGTGCCAGCTCCTCCGGACAGGGATACTACGAGCAGTACTTC,CASSSGQGYYEQYF
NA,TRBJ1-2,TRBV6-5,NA,TGTGCCAGCACCCACGGACAGTACTATGGCTACACCTTC,CASTHGQYYGYTF